These T cell receptor beta chains were read from a single sample in a study of neurological immune-mediated disorders. TCRdb independently ran MiXCR on the 5' RACE reads; one entry per CDR3 protein. The data hold 64,000 or so distinct CDR3 sequences, with roughly a tenth observed a single time. The sample taken for sequencing was PBMCs. These receptors were collected from a man aged 25-45 years in good health. The CDR3 runs from the conserved cysteine through the conserved F or W. The order of the fields is clone size, CDR3 length, D gene, V gene, J gene, CDR3 protein, CDR3 DNA. D genes are given only for firm matches. Clone size is not always given. Where it is, it says once, few, many or a class for expanded clones.

abundance: few; len: 15; d_gene: TRBD2; v_gene: TRBV7-2; j_gene: TRBJ2-3; CDR3aa: CASSLRAGDADTQYF; CDR3nt: TGTGCCAGCAGCTTGAGAGCGGGAGATGCAGATACGCAGTATTTT
abundance: many; len: 13; d_gene: TRBD2; v_gene: TRBV11-2; j_gene: TRBJ2-3; CDR3aa: CASSQTSGDTQYF; CDR3nt: TGTGCCAGCAGCCAGACTAGCGGGGATACGCAGTATTTT
abundance: many; len: 15; d_gene: TRBD1; v_gene: TRBV7-6; j_gene: TRBJ1-4; CDR3aa: CASSPGGGTNEKLFF; CDR3nt: TGTGCCAGCAGCCCAGGGGGCGGCACTAATGAAAAACTGTTTTTT
abundance: NA; len: 14; d_gene: NA; v_gene: TRBV27; j_gene: TRBJ2-1; CDR3aa: CASSLSGGANTQFF; CDR3nt: TGTGCCAGCAGTTTATCCGGCGGGGCTAATACGCAGTTCTTC
abundance: many; len: 15; d_gene: NA; v_gene: TRBV4-2; j_gene: TRBJ2-3; CDR3aa: CASSPGAEEADTQYF; CDR3nt: TGTGCCAGCAGCCCGGGGGCGGAGGAAGCAGATACGCAGTATTTT
abundance: many; len: 14; d_gene: TRBD1; v_gene: TRBV27; j_gene: TRBJ1-2; CDR3aa: CASSPRGDSYGYTF; CDR3nt: TGTGCCAGCAGTCCAAGGGGGGACAGCTATGGCTACACCTTC
abundance: many; len: 15; d_gene: TRBD2; v_gene: TRBV5-1; j_gene: TRBJ2-7; CDR3aa: CASSKAGEGSYEQYF; CDR3nt: TGCGCCAGCAGCAAAGCGGGAGAGGGCTCCTACGAGCAGTACTTC
abundance: many; len: 14; d_gene: TRBD1; v_gene: TRBV5-1; j_gene: TRBJ2-7; CDR3aa: CASSLGQGATEQYF; CDR3nt: TGCGCCAGCAGCCTGGGACAGGGTGCTACCGAGCAGTACTTC
abundance: many; len: 15; d_gene: NA; v_gene: TRBV24-1; j_gene: TRBJ1-5; CDR3aa: CATSGGSIGNQPQHF; CDR3nt: TGTGCCACCAGTGGTGGCTCTATAGGAAATCAGCCCCAGCATTTT
abundance: many; len: 13; d_gene: TRBD2; v_gene: TRBV10-3; j_gene: TRBJ2-1; CDR3aa: CAITAGEGNEQFF; CDR3nt: TGTGCCATCACAGCGGGAGAAGGGAATGAGCAGTTCTTC
abundance: many; len: 12; d_gene: NA; v_gene: TRBV7-2; j_gene: TRBJ2-7; CDR3aa: CASSLVGYEQYF; CDR3nt: TGTGCCAGCAGCTTAGTAGGCTACGAGCAGTACTTC